The clone carrying this TCR beta chain has just a few counts. Antigen unknown. With V trimmed by 2 bases and J by 5 bases, 3 bases remained unmatched. Looked up from germline, CDR1 is MNHNS and CDR2 is SASEGT. This CDR3 has 15 amino acids. The authors produced TCR alpha and TCR beta cDNA libraries with sample barcodes and UMIs by 5'RACE using constant-segment primers. TCRdb reanalysed the 5' RACE reads using MiXCR and keeps one entry per CDR3 protein. The top ten hold more than 20% of the sample, which has around 250,000 distinct CDR3 sequences, 9.4% seen once. This record comes from a study of T-cell memory formation after mild COVID-19. For the study at large: TCR clusters were mostly confined to one donor each.

Study-wide results and caveats: CD4/CD8 balance characterized clones contracting day 15 to 85, and CD4+ skew characterized later expanders. The second-wave clones peaking on day 37 were not confirmed as SARS-CoV-2-specific.

This sequence was found in a man in his late teens or twenties who had mild COVID-19 (a few samples of this study predate the infection). Cell type and time point are not known. The sample was PBMCs or a T cell subset sorted from them (not recorded which). The chain has TRBV6-1 and TRBJ1-6, with TRBD1 matching over 7 bases. CDR3 region: CASSENRGHNSPLHF. The CDR3 DNA follows: TGTGCCAGCAGTGAAAACAGGGGACATAATTCACCCCTCCACTTT.